Listed below are T cell receptor beta chains from one sample, sequenced in a study of Ad26.COV2.S vaccination and SARS-CoV-2 variants. The protocol was immunoSEQ multiplex PCR, while the TCRdb copy is restricted to in-frame clones and leaves out a portion. This table has around 250,000 clones, approximately 90% appearing once. The sequences come from peripheral blood, collected in a trial of Ad26.COV2.S vaccine versus placebo. These receptors were taken from a person aged 18-60 years who received the Ad26.COV2.S COVID-19 vaccine or a placebo. CDR3s include the opening cysteine and the closing phenylalanine or tryptophan. The D gene is left open where the match is weak. Some rows have no size entry. The others give once, few or many, or a class for an expanded clone.

J gene: TRBJ1-5
V gene: TRBV19
D gene: TRBD1
clone size: NA
CDR3 DNA: TGTGCCAGTAGTATACAGTCAGGGGGAAGGCAGCCCCAGCATTTT
CDR3 protein: CASSIQSGGRQPQHF

J gene: TRBJ2-3
V gene: TRBV2
D gene: TRBD2
clone size: NA
CDR3 DNA: TGTGCCAGCAGTGAGACTAGCGGGGGGGACTTCACAGATACGCAGTATTTT
CDR3 protein: CASSETSGGDFTDTQYF

J gene: TRBJ1-4
V gene: TRBV9
D gene: TRBD1
clone size: NA
CDR3 DNA: TGTGCCAGCAGCGCCAGGGGGCCCGATGAAAAACTGTTTTTT
CDR3 protein: CASSARGPDEKLFF

J gene: TRBJ1-5
V gene: TRBV6-2/TRBV6-3
D gene: TRBD1
clone size: NA
CDR3 DNA: TGTGCCAGCAGTTACTTCAGGGGGGGTGCGAGCAATCAGCCCCAGCATTTT
CDR3 protein: CASSYFRGGASNQPQHF

J gene: TRBJ1-4
V gene: TRBV4-3
D gene: NA
clone size: NA
CDR3 DNA: TGCGCCAGCAGCCAAGATCCGCCCGGGGCGATTAATGAAAAACTGTTTTTT
CDR3 protein: CASSQDPPGAINEKLFF

J gene: TRBJ1-5
V gene: TRBV6-5
D gene: TRBD1
clone size: NA
CDR3 DNA: TGTGCCAGCAGCTTGGACAGGGCTAGCAATCAGCCCCAGCATTTT
CDR3 protein: CASSLDRASNQPQHF

J gene: TRBJ2-7
V gene: TRBV7-2
D gene: NA
clone size: NA
CDR3 DNA: TGTGCCAGCAGCTTAGTGGCAGCGGGTGCTAACGAGCAGTACTTC
CDR3 protein: CASSLVAAGANEQYF

J gene: TRBJ1-5
V gene: TRBV7-9
D gene: NA
clone size: NA
CDR3 DNA: TGTGCCAGCAGCTCCGGTGTTCTTAGCAATCAGCCCCAGCATTTT
CDR3 protein: CASSSGVLSNQPQHF

J gene: TRBJ2-3
V gene: TRBV2
D gene: TRBD1
clone size: once
CDR3 DNA: TGTGCCAGCAGTGGACAGGGTTATTTGGCAGATACGCAGTATTTT
CDR3 protein: CASSGQGYLADTQYF

J gene: TRBJ1-2
V gene: TRBV29-1
D gene: NA
clone size: NA
CDR3 DNA: TGCAGCGTCCCGACCCCCTACGGACTCAACTATGGCTACACCTTC
CDR3 protein: CSVPTPYGLNYGYTF

J gene: TRBJ2-5
V gene: TRBV7-2
D gene: TRBD2
clone size: once
CDR3 DNA: TGTGCCAGCAGCTCCCAACCGCCGAGACTAGCGGGGGTCCAAGAGACCCAGTACTTC
CDR3 protein: CASSSQPPRLAGVQETQYF

J gene: TRBJ2-4
V gene: TRBV5-6
D gene: NA
clone size: NA
CDR3 DNA: TGTGCCAGCAGCTTGTGGGGGTTTAATCGAGCCAAAAACATTCAGTACTTC
CDR3 protein: CASSLWGFNRAKNIQYF

J gene: TRBJ1-4
V gene: TRBV18
D gene: TRBD1
clone size: once
CDR3 DNA: TGTGCCAGCTCCCATTCAACGGGACAGGGGGAAGAAAAACTGTTTTTT
CDR3 protein: CASSHSTGQGEEKLFF

J gene: TRBJ2-2
V gene: TRBV7-2
D gene: NA
clone size: NA
CDR3 DNA: TGTGCCAGCAGTCAAGACCCCTGGGGGACCGGGGAGCTGTTTTTT
CDR3 protein: CASSQDPWGTGELFF

J gene: TRBJ2-7
V gene: TRBV2
D gene: NA
clone size: NA
CDR3 DNA: TGTGCCAGCCGGGACGCCGCGGTTCGGTACTTC
CDR3 protein: CASRDAAVRYF

J gene: TRBJ2-5
V gene: TRBV10-2
D gene: TRBD2
clone size: NA
CDR3 DNA: TGCGCCAGCAGAGGCGGACTAGCGGGGCTAGGGGCCCAGTACTTC
CDR3 protein: CASRGGLAGLGAQYF

J gene: TRBJ2-3
V gene: TRBV4-1
D gene: NA
clone size: NA
CDR3 DNA: TGCGCCAGCAGCCAAGAGGAGAGCACAGATACGCAGTATTTT
CDR3 protein: CASSQEESTDTQYF

J gene: TRBJ2-1
V gene: TRBV7-9
D gene: TRBD2
clone size: few
CDR3 DNA: TGTGCCAGCAGCTTAGACGCCGGGGGGGCCTCACGGCAGTTCTTC
CDR3 protein: CASSLDAGGASRQFF

J gene: TRBJ1-1
V gene: TRBV3-1/TRBV3-2
D gene: NA
clone size: NA
CDR3 DNA: TGTGCCAGCAGCCAAGGTTATGGTGAAGCTTTCTTT
CDR3 protein: CASSQGYGEAFF

J gene: TRBJ2-7
V gene: TRBV21-1
D gene: NA
clone size: once
CDR3 DNA: TGTGCTAGCAGCAAAGGAAGTGGCAGGGTAACCGAGCAGTACTTC
CDR3 protein: CASSKGSGRVTEQYF

J gene: TRBJ2-6
V gene: TRBV3-1/TRBV3-2
D gene: NA
clone size: NA
CDR3 DNA: TGTGCCGGTACGGTTGGGTTCCCCGGGGAGGACAGTCCCCAGCAAAGCGGGGCCAACGTCCTGACTTTC
CDR3 protein: CAGTVGFPGEDSPQQSGANVLTF

J gene: TRBJ2-3
V gene: TRBV7-8
D gene: TRBD2
clone size: once
CDR3 DNA: TGTGCCAGCAGCTTAGTTGCGGGGGGCGGAGATACGCAGTATTTT
CDR3 protein: CASSLVAGGGDTQYF

J gene: TRBJ2-3
V gene: TRBV2
D gene: TRBD1
clone size: NA
CDR3 DNA: TGTGCCAGCAGTGGGGGGACAGGGACCCCTCCAGATACGCAGTATTTT
CDR3 protein: CASSGGTGTPPDTQYF

J gene: TRBJ2-3
V gene: TRBV30
D gene: TRBD2
clone size: NA
CDR3 DNA: TGTGCCTGGACCCCTGGACTAGCGGGAAGCACAGATACGCAGTATTTT
CDR3 protein: CAWTPGLAGSTDTQYF

J gene: TRBJ2-3
V gene: TRBV5-1
D gene: NA
clone size: NA
CDR3 DNA: TGCGCCAGCAGCTTGGCAACACCTCACACAGATACGCAGTATTTT
CDR3 protein: CASSLATPHTDTQYF

J gene: TRBJ1-1
V gene: TRBV12-5
D gene: TRBD1
clone size: NA
CDR3 DNA: TGTGCTAGTGCCAAGAATCAACAGGGGGCTGCTGAAGCTTTCTTT
CDR3 protein: CASAKNQQGAAEAFF

J gene: TRBJ2-5
V gene: TRBV7-9
D gene: NA
clone size: NA
CDR3 DNA: TGTGCCAGCAGCCCCCGAGACGGGGGAGAGACCCAGTACTTC
CDR3 protein: CASSPRDGGETQYF

J gene: TRBJ2-1
V gene: TRBV6-4
D gene: NA
clone size: NA
CDR3 DNA: TGTGCCAGCAGTGACTCTAAGCGGACCTACTGGAATGAGCAGTTCTTC
CDR3 protein: CASSDSKRTYWNEQFF

J gene: TRBJ2-2
V gene: TRBV3-1/TRBV3-2
D gene: NA
clone size: NA
CDR3 DNA: TGTGCCAGCAGCCAAGATAATGGTTTGTTCTCCGGGGAGCTGTTTTTT
CDR3 protein: CASSQDNGLFSGELFF

J gene: TRBJ2-7
V gene: TRBV30
D gene: TRBD1
clone size: NA
CDR3 DNA: TGTGCCTGGAGTGTACTACAGGGGGACGAGCAGTACTTC
CDR3 protein: CAWSVLQGDEQYF

J gene: TRBJ1-3
V gene: TRBV7-9
D gene: TRBD1
clone size: once
CDR3 DNA: TGTGCCAGCAGGACAGACAGGGAGGCAAACACCATATATTTT
CDR3 protein: CASRTDREANTIYF

J gene: TRBJ1-1
V gene: TRBV30
D gene: NA
clone size: NA
CDR3 DNA: TGTGCCTGGAGTCCGACGCCCGGTTCTAGCACTGAAGCTTTCTTT
CDR3 protein: CAWSPTPGSSTEAFF

J gene: TRBJ2-7
V gene: TRBV7-8
D gene: NA
clone size: NA
CDR3 DNA: TGTGCCAGCAGCCCTGGGCCTGCCTACGAGCAGTACTTC
CDR3 protein: CASSPGPAYEQYF

J gene: TRBJ2-5
V gene: TRBV7-2
D gene: TRBD2
clone size: NA
CDR3 DNA: TGTGCCAGCACCCTGAGCGGGGGGACACAAGAGACCCAGTACTTC
CDR3 protein: CASTLSGGTQETQYF

J gene: TRBJ2-4
V gene: TRBV4-2
D gene: TRBD2
clone size: NA
CDR3 DNA: TGTGCCAGCAGCCAAAACCGACTAGCGGGAGGACAAAACATTCAGTACTTC
CDR3 protein: CASSQNRLAGGQNIQYF

J gene: TRBJ2-1
V gene: TRBV6-2/TRBV6-3
D gene: NA
clone size: NA
CDR3 DNA: TGTGCCAGCAGTGACCAGGCCTACAATGAGCAGTTCTTC
CDR3 protein: CASSDQAYNEQFF

J gene: TRBJ2-5
V gene: TRBV29-1
D gene: TRBD2
clone size: NA
CDR3 DNA: TGCAGCGTTGAGACTAGCCGGAAGAGGACTGAGACCCAGTACTTC
CDR3 protein: CSVETSRKRTETQYF

J gene: TRBJ2-1
V gene: TRBV9
D gene: NA
clone size: NA
CDR3 DNA: TGTGCCAGCAGCCCACGACAGGGCCTAGCGGACCCCTACAATGAGCAGTTCTTC
CDR3 protein: CASSPRQGLADPYNEQFF

J gene: TRBJ2-6
V gene: TRBV6-5
D gene: NA
clone size: NA
CDR3 DNA: TGTGCCAGCAGCCCGCTTGTTGGGGCCAACGTCCTGACTTTC
CDR3 protein: CASSPLVGANVLTF

J gene: TRBJ2-1
V gene: TRBV11-1
D gene: NA
clone size: NA
CDR3 DNA: TGTGCCAGCAAACGGGGAGGGGGCTCCTACAATGAGCAGTTCTTC
CDR3 protein: CASKRGGGSYNEQFF

J gene: TRBJ2-7
V gene: TRBV10-3
D gene: TRBD2
clone size: NA
CDR3 DNA: TGTGCCATCAGCCTAGCGGGGAACTCCTACGAGCAGTACTTC
CDR3 protein: CAISLAGNSYEQYF

J gene: TRBJ2-2
V gene: TRBV28
D gene: TRBD1
clone size: once
CDR3 DNA: TGTGCCAGCAGTTTACCAGGGGGCGCTGGCACCGGGGAGCTGTTTTTT
CDR3 protein: CASSLPGGAGTGELFF

J gene: TRBJ2-3
V gene: TRBV5-1
D gene: NA
clone size: once
CDR3 DNA: TGCGCCAGCAGCTTGGGGGGGAGTACAGATACGCAGTATTTT
CDR3 protein: CASSLGGSTDTQYF

J gene: TRBJ2-3
V gene: TRBV9
D gene: TRBD2
clone size: NA
CDR3 DNA: TGTGCCAGCAGCGTAAGGGGCGGGGCGGGGGACACAGATACGCAGTATTTT
CDR3 protein: CASSVRGGAGDTDTQYF

J gene: TRBJ1-2
V gene: TRBV7-6
D gene: NA
clone size: NA
CDR3 DNA: TGTGCCAGCAGCTCACTCCCACAGGGAGCTAACTATGGCTACACCTTC
CDR3 protein: CASSSLPQGANYGYTF

J gene: TRBJ1-2
V gene: TRBV28
D gene: NA
clone size: few
CDR3 DNA: TGTGCCAGCAGTCCTTATATCACGGGCTACACCTTC
CDR3 protein: CASSPYITGYTF